The clone carrying this T cell receptor (beta chain) has more than one count but fewer than ten. This record comes from a study of blood T cell repertoires in COVID-19. Overall study: Donors in the United States, Italy and Spain gave samples during acute or convalescent COVID-19. Sources were T cells, B-cell-depleted T cells, or PBMCs; the material itself was cDNA or gDNA.

Trimming took 6 bases from V and 0 from J; bases not matched to a gene: 4. Germline V gives CDR1 MNHNY, CDR2 SVGAGI (reference sequence). This CDR3 comprises 15 residues. Original analysis: Researchers report that nucleated cell counts were estimated from reference gene primer amplification. Produced via immunoSEQ multiplex PCR; TCRdb's table is partial and in-frame only. D and trimming were read from the DNA, whereas the V and J calls and clone size are those reported in that table. The data show 250,000 to 300,000 clones, 88% seen once. The TCR was taken from a woman aged 30 to 39 with acute or convalescent COVID-19. The sequenced sample was peripheral blood. The rearrangement uses TRBV6-6 and TRBJ2-7; TRBD2 agrees at 11 bases. This CDR3 reads CASSQLAGVSYEQYF. The CDR3 nucleotides read TGTGCCAGCAGCCAACTAGCGGGGGTCTCCTACGAGCAGTACTTC.